This entry features one T cell receptor beta chain sequence. Its antigen remains unknown. This entry is derived from a study of beta chain features in type 1 diabetes. The V end was cut by 0 bases, the J end by 5 bases, with 16 bases between. The CDR3 sequence is 16 residues long. The germline V gene encodes CDR1 SNHLY and CDR2 FYNNEI. Study-wide points: In patients and controls equally, PCR might favor templates that are shorter.

The entirety of the isolated RNA underwent reverse transcription, so expressed TCRB transcripts were sequenced. Naive, central memory and regulatory T cell samples came to a mean of approximately 3.57 million reads. Sequenced by immunoSEQ multiplex PCR; TCRdb stores in-frame clones only, minus some. The repertoire has about 620,000 clones, 15% to 17% of them found once; the top ten carry about 0.086%. The V gene is TRBV2, the J gene TRBJ2-5; perhaps TRBD1 as D (6 bases). Sequencing was carried out using naive CD4+ T cells from blood. This sequence originates from a young man in good health. The DNA for the CDR3 is TGTGCCAGCAGTGAAGCGCGGCGATCCCAGGGGGAGACCCAGTACTTC. Translation: CASSEARRSQGETQYF.